One and the same sample provided the 19 T cell receptor beta chains below, sequenced in a study of T-cell memory formation after mild COVID-19. From the 5' RACE reads, TCRdb called clonotypes with MiXCR, one entry per CDR3 protein. Counted here are approximately 190,000 distinct CDR3 sequences, about 18% occurring once; the ten biggest clones make up about 2.4%. Specimen: PBMCs or a T cell subset sorted from them (not recorded which). These TCRs come from an adult woman who had mild COVID-19 (a few samples of this study predate the infection). Cell type and time point are not known.

In this sample, this clonotype turned up a few times. The chain joins TRBV6-1 to TRBJ1-1; D gene unclear. Germline loops: CDR1 MNHNS, CDR2 SASEGT. Trimming pared 2 bases from V and 4 bases from J, leaving 8 bases between. The CDR3 spans 13 residues. Here the CDR3 reads CASSEQARTEAFF. Here the CDR3 DNA reads TGTGCCAGCAGTGAACAGGCTCGCACTGAAGCTTTCTTT.

This clonotype has ten or more counts. This sequence joins TRBV5-1 and TRBJ2-6, with D hard to call. V was cut by 5 bases and J by 0 bases, with 6 bases left in between. The CDR3 has 14 amino acids. The germline gives CDR1 SGHRS, CDR2 YFSETQ. CDR3 loop: CASRRDSGANVLTF. The CDR3 DNA follows: TGCGCCAGCAGACGAGACTCTGGGGCCAACGTCCTGACTTTC.

The chain is built from TRBV7-2 and TRBJ1-1, with D unresolved. The CDR3 is 15 amino acids. V was cut by 1 base and J by 4 bases, with 13 bases left in between. The germline CDR1 and CDR2 sequences are SGHTA and FQGNSA. CDR3 sequence: CASSLGGRGTTEAFF. DNA for the CDR3: TGTGCCAGCAGCTTAGGAGGACGGGGTACCACTGAAGCTTTCTTT. Filled out from reference TRBV7-2 and TRBJ1-1, the complete variable domain reads GAGVSQSPSNKVTEKGKDVELRCDPISGHTALYWYRQSLGQGLEFLIYFQGNSAPDKSGLPSDRFSAERTGGSVSTLTIQRTQQEDSAVYLCASSLGGRGTTEAFFGQGTRLTVV.

The CDR3 region is CATSDWGLTGELFF. As DNA, the CDR3 is TGTGCCACCAGTGATTGGGGCCTTACCGGGGAGCTGTTTTTT. The V gene is TRBV24-1, the J gene TRBJ2-2, with D maybe TRBD1 (5 bases). CDR1 is KGHDR, CDR2 SFDVKD, per germline. Trimming left V 2 bases short and J 5 bases short, with 8 bases between. This CDR3 comprises 14 residues.

The chain has TRBV19 and TRBJ1-1; tentative D call: TRBD1 (5 bases). V dropped 2 bases and J dropped 2 bases, with 9 bases sitting between them. The CDR3 loop spans 14 amino acids. The germline V gene encodes CDR1 LNHDA and CDR2 SQIVND (reference sequence). The CDR3 here is CASSIRGGNTEAFF. CDR3 sequence (DNA): TGTGCCAGTAGTATAAGGGGCGGAAACACTGAAGCTTTCTTT.

The chain uses TRBV19 and TRBJ1-1; the D is unclear. CDR3 length: 14 amino acids. V was shortened by 2 bases and J by 0 bases, with 7 bases between the two germline ends. Germline CDR1 LNHDA, CDR2 SQIVND (reference sequence). The CDR3 nucleotides are TGTGCCAGTAGTATAAATGCCCTGAACACTGAAGCTTTCTTT. Its protein is CASSINALNTEAFF.

This sequence joins TRBV4-1 and TRBJ2-5; D remains unclear. This CDR3 has 13 residues. V lost 1 base and J lost 4, with 7 bases in between. The germline V gene has CDR1 MGHRA and CDR2 YSYEKL. The CDR3 spells CASSQGHRETQYF. The CDR3, as DNA: TGCGCCAGCAGCCAAGGCCACAGAGAGACCCAGTACTTC.

This clonotype appeared a few times. This sequence joins TRBV12-3 or TRBV12-4 and TRBJ1-1; D is undetermined. The V end was cut by 3 bases, the J end by 1 base, with 6 bases between. The CDR3 is 13 amino acids. The DNA of the CDR3 is TGTGCCAGCAGTTTGTCCTGGAACACTGAAGCTTTCTTT. Its translation is CASSLSWNTEAFF.

The rearrangement uses TRBV6-4 and TRBJ2-7, with 8 bases that match TRBD1. Trimming at V came to 7 bases and at J to 5 bases, leaving 7 bases not matched to a gene. The CDR3 is 13 amino acids. CDR1 and CDR2 (germline): MRHNA, SNTAGT. This chain's CDR3 is CASTGQGVHEQYF. In DNA form, the CDR3 reads TGTGCCAGCACTGGACAGGGCGTCCACGAGCAGTACTTC.

This clonotype turned up a few times. The rearrangement uses TRBV14 and TRBJ1-1, with TRBD1 matching 7 bases. CDR1 is SGHDN, CDR2 FVKESK, per germline. The CDR3 covers 15 residues. The J segment lost 11 bases and the V segment lost 1 base, leaving 13 bases of the junction unmatched. This CDR3 is CASSQGPGTVVWAFF. The CDR3 nucleotides are TGTGCCAGCAGCCAAGGTCCCGGGACAGTAGTGTGGGCTTTCTTT. The full variable domain, its missing parts supplied by reference TRBV14 and TRBJ1-1, is EAGVTQFPSHSVIEKGQTVTLRCDPISGHDNLYWYRRVMGKEIKFLLHFVKESKQDESGMPNNRFLAERTGGTYSTLKVQPAELEDSGVYFCASSQGPGTVVWAFFGQGTRLTVV.

There are many counts of this clonotype. This chain uses TRBV5-1 with TRBJ1-1; a possible D gene is TRBD1 (6 bases). Germline V gene lookup returns CDR1 SGHRS and CDR2 YFSETQ. Deletions cut 3 bases from V and 0 bases from J, with 9 bases between. This CDR3 spans 14 amino acids. CDR3 DNA sequence: TGCGCCAGCAGCTCAGACAGGTTGAACACTGAAGCTTTCTTT. It encodes CASSSDRLNTEAFF. The variable domain in full, with the rest retrieved from reference TRBV5-1 and TRBJ1-1, is KAGVTQTPRYLIKTRGQQVTLSCSPISGHRSVSWYQQTPGQGLQFLFEYFSETQRNKGNFPGRFSGRQFSNSRSEMNVSTLELGDSALYLCASSSDRLNTEAFFGQGTRLTVV.

This clonotype was detected ten times or more. V and J are TRBV19 and TRBJ2-7, with a tentative D call TRBD2 (5 bases). Germline loops: CDR1 LNHDA, CDR2 SQIVND (reference sequence). The CDR3 contains 11 residues. V dropped 8 bases and J dropped 0 bases, with 5 bases sitting between them. For the CDR3, the DNA is TGTGCCAGTGCGGGCTCCTACGAGCAGTACTTC. Its translation: CASAGSYEQYF.

This clonotype came up once. The chain links TRBV13 to TRBJ2-7, with 9 nucleotides matching TRBD1. The CDR3 spans 16 residues. Germline CDR1 PRHDT, CDR2 FYEKMQ (reference sequence). The junction had 8 bases not matched to a gene; V was cut back by 5 bases and J by 0 bases. The CDR3 here is CASSPPDRGISYEQYF. CDR3 in DNA: TGTGCCAGCAGCCCACCCGACAGGGGGATCTCCTACGAGCAGTACTTC.

The chain carries TRBV24-1 and TRBJ2-1, with 14 bases fitting TRBD2. Germline V gene sequence: CDR1 KGHDR, CDR2 SFDVKD. The CDR3 contains 14 residues. The V gene end was trimmed by 6 bases and the J gene end by 12 bases; junction bases not matched to a gene: 6. CDR3 amino acids: CATSNSGLAGGQFF. The CDR3 DNA reads TGTGCCACCAGTAACTCCGGACTAGCGGGGGGGCAGTTCTTC.

This chain connects TRBV7-2 to TRBJ2-5; D is unclear. Trimming removed 5 bases from V and 1 base from J, with 11 bases in between. CDR3 length: 14 residues. Per the germline V gene, CDR1 is SGHTA and CDR2 is FQGNSA. The CDR3 sequence is CASSPDGSQETQYF. CDR3 nucleotide sequence: TGTGCCAGCAGCCCAGACGGTTCCCAAGAGACCCAGTACTTC.

A few counts support this clonotype. The chain carries TRBV20-1 and TRBJ2-1; D uncertain. CDR3 size: 14 residues. Trimming shortened V by 3 bases and J by 6 bases, and 15 bases separated the two germline ends. In germline, CDR1 is DFQATT, CDR2 SNEGSKA (reference sequence). As DNA, the CDR3 is TGCAGTGCTAGCGGTAGTAGTGGTGGCAATGAGCAGTTCTTC. Translated: CSASGSSGGNEQFF.

The chain links TRBV7-2 to TRBJ2-1; possible D gene TRBD1, 6 bases. Germline V gives CDR1 SGHTA, CDR2 FQGNSA. The CDR3 is 13 residues long. Deletions cut 5 bases from V and 8 bases from J, with 13 bases between. CDR3 protein: CASSPDSRYEQFF. The CDR3 coding sequence is TGTGCCAGCAGCCCGGACAGTCGCTATGAGCAGTTCTTC.

This clonotype was counted between two and nine times. The CDR3 nucleotides are TGTGCCAGCAGCCAAGGGACTAGCGCCACAGATACGCAGTATTTT. Translating gives CASSQGTSATDTQYF. V usage is TRBV4-2 and J usage is TRBJ2-3; 9 nucleotides align to TRBD2. The CDR3 runs 15 residues. Germline values: CDR1 LGHNA, CDR2 YNFKEQ. The junction had 1 base not matched to a gene; V was cut back by 1 base and J by 2 bases.

The chain is built from TRBV30 and TRBJ2-2; no firm D call. Germline V gene data show CDR1 as GTSNPN and CDR2 as SVGIG (reference sequence). V was clipped by 0 bases and J by 6 bases, with 5 bases between them. The CDR3 has 12 residues. The CDR3 loop is CAWSVGPGELFF. The CDR3 DNA is TGTGCCTGGAGTGTCGGGCCCGGGGAGCTGTTTTTT.